These T cell receptor beta chains were read from a single sample in a study of cytomegalovirus exposure and HLA in healthy donors. Method: immunoSEQ multiplex PCR; TCRdb's copy keeps in-frame clones and lacks some. Among 140,000 to 150,000 clones listed, roughly 80% were seen once. The sequenced material came from PBMCs. These TCRs come from a woman in her twenties or thirties in good health and CMV-seronegative. The CDR3 runs from the conserved cysteine through the conserved F or W. The D gene is left open where the match is weak. Some rows have no size entry. The others give once, few or many, or a class for an expanded clone.

d_call j_call clone_size v_call cdr3_aa cdr3_nt
TRBD1 TRBJ2-7 NA TRBV11-2 CASSEGQGLSYEQYF TGTGCCAGCAGCGAGGGACAGGGTCTCTCCTACGAGCAGTACTTC
TRBD1 TRBJ2-7 NA TRBV7-9 CASSLGQGTYEQYF TGTGCCAGCAGCTTGGGACAGGGTACCTACGAGCAGTACTTC
NA TRBJ1-5 NA TRBV7-2 CASSPAPNSPIQHF TGTGCCAGCAGCCCCGCCCCCAACAGCCCAATCCAGCATTTT
TRBD1 TRBJ1-2 NA TRBV6-5 CASSGQGASYGYTF TGTGCCAGCAGTGGACAGGGGGCTTCATATGGCTACACCTTC
NA TRBJ2-5 NA TRBV11-2 CASSLGGGWSEETQYF TGTGCCAGCAGCTTAGGAGGCGGTTGGTCCGAAGAGACCCAGTACTTC
NA TRBJ1-2 NA TRBV18 CASSWERASSNYGYTF TGTGCCAGCTCATGGGAGAGAGCCTCTTCTAACTATGGCTACACCTTC
NA TRBJ2-7 NA TRBV11-3 CASSFFGDSYEQYF TGTGCCAGCAGCTTTTTCGGGGATTCCTACGAGCAGTACTTC
NA TRBJ2-3 NA TRBV15 CATSRFAGTDTQYF TGTGCCACCAGCAGATTCGCGGGCACAGATACGCAGTATTTT
TRBD2 TRBJ2-1 NA TRBV9 CASSSGSSYNEQFF TGTGCCAGCAGTAGCGGGAGCTCCTACAATGAGCAGTTCTTC
NA TRBJ2-7 NA TRBV2 CASSLDRAYEQYF TGTGCCAGCAGTTTGGACAGAGCCTACGAGCAGTACTTC
TRBD1 TRBJ1-4 NA TRBV4-1 CASSQSAGTGSPEGEKLFF TGCGCCAGCAGCCAGTCCGCCGGGACAGGCTCTCCGGAGGGTGAAAAACTGTTTTTT
NA TRBJ1-5 NA TRBV27 CASSGQSNQPQHF TGTGCCAGCAGCGGACAGAGCAATCAGCCCCAGCATTTT
NA TRBJ2-7 NA TRBV6-5 CASSQNNYEQYF TGTGCCAGCAGTCAAAACAACTACGAGCAGTACTTC
NA TRBJ1-6 few TRBV7-2 CASSLETGIWSPLHF TGTGCCAGCAGCTTAGAAACAGGGATTTGGTCACCCCTCCACTTT
TRBD1 TRBJ2-1 NA TRBV7-9 CASSLGGTGRNEQFF TGTGCCAGCAGCTTAGGTGGGACAGGGAGGAATGAGCAGTTCTTC
TRBD2 TRBJ2-1 NA TRBV4-2 CASSQAGTSGAVLVF TGTGCCAGCAGCCAAGCCGGGACTAGCGGGGCCGTCCTGGTCTTC
TRBD1 TRBJ1-1 NA TRBV7-2 CASSLGGQGDTEAFF TGTGCCAGCAGCTTAGGGGGACAGGGAGACACTGAAGCTTTCTTT
TRBD1 TRBJ1-1 NA TRBV7-2 CASSWDRGKGEAFF TGTGCCAGCAGCTGGGACAGGGGCAAAGGAGAGGCTTTCTTT
NA TRBJ2-3 NA TRBV19 CASSSGPGSTDTQYF TGTGCCAGTAGTTCGGGCCCGGGGAGCACAGATACGCAGTATTTT
NA TRBJ1-1 NA TRBV15 CATSRDLITGGAFF TGTGCCACCAGCAGAGATCTTATCACCGGGGGAGCTTTCTTT
NA TRBJ1-6 NA TRBV7-2 CASSLDGYNSPLHF TGTGCCAGCAGCCTCGACGGGTATAATTCACCCCTCCACTTT
NA TRBJ1-4 NA TRBV6-5 CASSYSLVKGVLFF TGTGCCAGCAGTTACTCCCTCGTTAAGGGAGTACTGTTTTTT
NA TRBJ2-1 NA TRBV7-3 CASTNQGRNYNEQFF TGTGCCAGCACCAACCAGGGGCGAAACTACAATGAGCAGTTCTTC
NA TRBJ2-3 NA TRBV9 CASSVTRVAHTDTQYF TGTGCCAGCAGCGTAACGAGGGTCGCGCACACAGATACGCAGTATTTT
NA TRBJ2-7 NA TRBV19 CASSVGDYAYEQYF TGTGCCAGTAGTGTGGGTGACTACGCCTACGAGCAGTACTTC
NA TRBJ2-7 NA TRBV29-1 CSVGARNYEQYF TGCAGCGTTGGGGCCCGAAACTACGAGCAGTACTTC
NA TRBJ2-3 NA TRBV11-2 CASSLGAAGGTDTQYF TGTGCCAGCAGCTTAGGGGCAGCGGGTGGCACAGATACGCAGTATTTT
NA TRBJ1-3 NA TRBV28 CASSSARGNTIYF TGTGCCAGCAGTTCCGCGCGGGGAAACACCATATATTTT
NA TRBJ1-2 NA TRBV5-1 CASSLEAGNYGYTF TGCGCCAGCAGCTTGGAGGCGGGTAACTATGGCTACACCTTC
NA TRBJ1-1 few TRBV28 CASSLSSGGDTEAFF TGTGCCAGCAGTTTATCTTCAGGTGGCGACACTGAAGCTTTCTTT